The following is a T cell receptor beta chain sequence with its context. This sample stems from a study of patients and donors after allogeneic stem cell transplantation. Using its own MiXCR run on the RT-PCR reads, TCRdb lists one record per CDR3 protein. The data show hundreds of thousands of distinct CDR3 sequences, around 41% seen once. This CDR3 contains 14 residues. Trimming took 5 bases from V and 7 from J; bases not matched to a gene: 7. This receptor was taken from a human donor who was either an allogeneic HSCT recipient or a stem cell or donor lymphocyte infusion donor (not recorded which). It is not recorded whose cells these are; they may come from a transplant donor. The V gene is TRBV12-3 or TRBV12-4, the J gene TRBJ2-1; TRBD1 aligns across 8 bases. The sequenced sample consisted of blood, either unsorted or a sorted T cell fraction (not recorded which). The CDR3 sequence is CASSPRQGTNEQFF. CDR3 in DNA: TGTGCCAGCAGTCCCAGACAGGGGACGAATGAGCAGTTCTTC.